The 21 T cell receptor beta chains given below trace back to one sample, sequenced in a study of post-analysis software for immune sequencing data. Findings and caveats of the study: Four to six TRBV segments, including TRBV5-6, TRBV5-1 and TRBV20-1, were more frequent in patients than controls.

Unique molecular identifiers had been added to the TCR beta cDNA libraries. From the PCR reads, TCRdb called clonotypes with MiXCR, one entry per CDR3 protein. The repertoire has 450,000 or so distinct CDR3 sequences, under 55% of them found once; the top ten carry over 10%. These receptors lack a known antigen. Sequenced: blood. All receptors come from a girl under 18 with multiple sclerosis.

The rearrangement uses TRBV9 and TRBJ1-1; possibly TRBD1 for D (5 bases). Trimming took off 0 bases at V and 2 bases at J, with 11 bases between the two ends. CDR1 is SGDLS, CDR2 YYNGEE, per germline. The CDR3 covers 15 residues. The CDR3 reads CASSVGGGINTEAFF. In nucleotides, the CDR3 is TGTGCCAGCAGCGTAGGCGGGGGGATAAACACTGAAGCTTTCTTT.

The V and J genes are TRBV3-1 and TRBJ2-3; no reliable D call. CDR1 and CDR2 from the germline V gene are LGHDT and YNNKEL (reference sequence). V was trimmed by 6 bases and J by 2 bases, leaving 9 bases between them. The CDR3 contains 13 residues. The CDR3 nucleotides read TGTGCCAGCAGTACCAAGGCCACAGATACGCAGTATTTT. This codes for CASSTKATDTQYF.

The V call is TRBV29-1, the J call TRBJ1-2, with D tentatively TRBD1 (6 bases). Per germline, CDR1 SQVTM and CDR2 ANQGSEA. V lost 1 base and J lost 0, with 12 bases in between. The CDR3 spans 15 residues. This CDR3 is CSVEGGRGANYGYTF. The CDR3 nucleotides are TGCAGCGTTGAAGGGGGCAGGGGAGCTAACTATGGCTACACCTTC.

This clonotype was seen a single time. The V and J genes are TRBV2 and TRBJ2-5, with D tentatively TRBD2 (5 bases). Germline V gene lookup returns CDR1 SNHLY and CDR2 FYNNEI. This CDR3 has 15 residues. Trimming left V 2 bases short and J 1 base short, with 11 bases between. The CDR3 here is CASSESGGGQETQYF. CDR3 DNA sequence: TGTGCCAGCAGTGAAAGTGGCGGAGGCCAAGAGACCCAGTACTTC.

The J gene is TRBJ1-4, the V gene TRBV27, with no clear D. Trimming stripped 6 bases from V and 8 bases from J, with 13 bases between. Germline V gene data show CDR1 as MNHEY and CDR2 as SMNVEV (reference sequence). There are 13 residues in the CDR3. This CDR3 is CASSPKAWEKLFF. For the CDR3, the DNA is TGTGCCAGCAGCCCTAAAGCTTGGGAAAAACTGTTTTTT.

This clonotype was recorded only once. One junction end does not reproduce the germline sequence, and a read error may be involved. The chain joins TRBV7-2 to TRBJ2-7, with D possibly TRBD2 on 6 matching bases. The CDR3 is 15 amino acids. Germline CDR1 is SGHTA and CDR2 is FQGNSA. The CDR3 region has the DNA TGTGCCAGCTGCTTTTCGGGCGGGAACTCCTACGAGCAGTACTTC. It specifies CASCFSGGNSYEQYF.

This clonotype was detected many times. This rearrangement joins TRBV5-1 to TRBJ2-1; TRBD2 matches at 11 bases. V lost 6 bases and J lost 4; bases outside the gene matches: 3. Looked up from germline, CDR1 is SGHRS and CDR2 is YFSETQ. The CDR3 loop spans 14 amino acids. The CDR3 DNA sequence: TGCGCCAGCACCTTAGCGGGAGGGTACAATGAGCAGTTCTTC. It encodes CASTLAGGYNEQFF.

This clonotype was seen a handful of times. The genes are TRBV12-3 or TRBV12-4 and TRBJ1-5; possible D gene TRBD1, 6 bases. The CDR3 sequence is 14 residues long. Trimming stripped 6 bases from V and 5 bases from J, with 14 bases between. In nucleotides, the CDR3 is TGTGCCAGCAGGCCTCAGGGGAGCGATCAGCCCCAGCATTTT. Translating it yields CASRPQGSDQPQHF.

This clonotype appeared a few times. The J gene is TRBJ2-7, the V gene TRBV20-1; 10 nucleotides line up with TRBD2. Germline CDR1 is DFQATT and CDR2 is SNEGSKA (reference sequence). With V trimmed by 0 bases and J by 3 bases, 2 bases remained unmatched. The CDR3 length is 14 residues. CDR3 bases: TGCAGTGCTAGAGAGCTAGCGGGAGACTACGAGCAGTACTTC. Translation gives CSARELAGDYEQYF.

The rearrangement uses TRBV12-3 or TRBV12-4 and TRBJ2-5; D unclear. This CDR3 region has 13 residues. V was clipped by 3 bases and J by 4 bases, with 9 bases between them. The CDR3 loop is CASSFLGRETQYF. CDR3 in DNA: TGTGCCAGCAGTTTCTTGGGAAGAGAGACCCAGTACTTC.

This clonotype was counted once. This rearrangement joins TRBV10-3 to TRBJ2-5, with no clear D. V lost 7 bases, J lost 5 bases, and 17 bases lay in between. The CDR3 spans 14 residues. The germline CDR1 and CDR2 sequences are ENHRY and SYGVKD. The CDR3 DNA reads as TGTGCCATCAAAAGTGACGAACCACGCGAGACCCAGTACTTC. Protein product: CAIKSDEPRETQYF.

V and J are TRBV6-6 and TRBJ2-3, with 9 bases lining up with TRBD2. CDR1 MNHNY and CDR2 SVGAGI come from the germline V gene (reference sequence). The CDR3 has 15 residues. J was trimmed by 1 base and V by 4 bases; bases with no gene match: 3. In DNA, the CDR3 is TGTGCCAGCAGTTGGCGGACTAGCGGCACAGATACGCAGTATTTT. It encodes CASSWRTSGTDTQYF.

The chain has TRBV20-1 and TRBJ2-5; D possibly corresponds to TRBD2 (6 bases). The CDR3 runs 15 residues. Trimming left V 0 bases short and J 2 bases short, with 13 bases between. From germline, CDR1 is DFQATT and CDR2 SNEGSKA (reference sequence). This CDR3 reads CSAREPGLRQETQYF. DNA for the CDR3: TGCAGTGCTAGAGAGCCGGGACTTCGACAAGAGACCCAGTACTTC.

This clonotype was recorded many times. V and J are TRBV20-1 and TRBJ2-5; D gene unclear. Trimming removed 0 bases at V and 5 bases at J, with 16 bases between. Germline V gene data show CDR1 as DFQATT and CDR2 as SNEGSKA (reference sequence). This CDR3 is built from 15 residues. The CDR3 DNA sequence: TGCAGTGCTAGAGAACCGGTCTCCAATTGGGAGACCCAGTACTTC. It specifies CSAREPVSNWETQYF.

Remarks on this clonotype: One junction end disagrees with the germline gene, perhaps due to a read error. The rearrangement links TRBV7-3 to TRBJ2-3; D possibly corresponds to TRBD1 (5 bases). CDR3 length: 15 residues. Germline V gives CDR1 SGHTA, CDR2 FQGTGA. The CDR3 spells CACSLLGHPTDTQYF. The CDR3 DNA sequence: TGTGCCTGCAGCTTATTAGGACACCCCACAGATACGCAGTATTTT.

This clonotype appeared many times. This chain links TRBV10-2 with TRBJ2-1; D remains unclear. Germline CDR1 WSHSY, CDR2 SAAADI. V dropped 9 bases and J dropped 1 base, with 19 bases sitting between them. The CDR3 is made up of 16 amino acids. CDR3 sequence: CASLYKDSRSYNEQFF. CDR3 in DNA: TGCGCCAGTCTCTACAAAGACTCAAGGTCCTACAATGAGCAGTTCTTC.

This clonotype occurred a few times. CDR3 amino acids: CSVRDSDTGELFF. The DNA of the CDR3 is TGCAGCGTCCGGGACAGCGACACCGGGGAGCTGTTTTTT. The gene calls are TRBV29-1 and TRBJ2-2, with 7 bases matching TRBD1. Germline V gene data show CDR1 as SQVTM and CDR2 as ANQGSEA. The CDR3 extends over 13 amino acids. Unmatched junction bases numbered 4, after V lost 6 bases and J lost 3 bases.

This clonotype has at least ten counts. The genes are TRBV5-1 and TRBJ2-1; D is undetermined. This CDR3 spans 14 amino acids. Germline V CDR1 and CDR2: SGHRS, YFSETQ. The V and J ends lost 1 base and 4 bases respectively, with 9 bases between them. CDR3 protein: CASSLSRPYNEQFF. CDR3 DNA: TGCGCCAGCAGCTTGAGCCGACCGTACAATGAGCAGTTCTTC.

Here the CDR3 DNA reads TGTGCCAGCAGAAGCCCAGGGGGGCCGTGGTACAATGAGCAGTTCTTC. This encodes CASRSPGGPWYNEQFF. This rearrangement joins TRBV6-5 to TRBJ2-1; tentatively, D is TRBD1 (7 bases). Germline V gene lookup returns CDR1 MNHEY and CDR2 SVGAGI. The germline V and J ends were trimmed by 6 bases and 4 bases, with 19 bases remaining between them. CDR3 length: 16 amino acids.

The chain's CDR3 is CASSFHGQGNYGYTF. Written as DNA, the CDR3 is TGTGCCAGCAGTTTCCATGGCCAGGGGAACTATGGCTACACCTTC. This chain connects TRBV12-3 or TRBV12-4 to TRBJ1-2; possible D gene TRBD1, 6 bases. This CDR3 has 15 amino acids. V gave up 3 bases and J gave up 2 bases, with 13 bases separating them.

This clonotype has a handful of counts. The rearrangement links TRBV12-3 or TRBV12-4 to TRBJ1-2; TRBD1 matches at 8 bases. The CDR3 runs to 20 residues. V trimming: 2 bases; J trimming: 0 bases; junction bases outside the gene matches: 17. In nucleotides, the CDR3 is TGTGCCAGCAGTTTACGGGCAGGGGGCGCCAGGGACCACGCTAACTATGGCTACACCTTC. Translation gives CASSLRAGGARDHANYGYTF.